This is a list of T cell receptor beta chains from one sample in a study of T cells after yellow fever vaccination. TCRdb passed the 5' RACE reads through MiXCR, listing each CDR3 protein once. The repertoire has some 49,000 distinct CDR3 sequences, 5.5% to 7.5% of them found once; the top ten carry about 10%. Sequences were derived from PBMCs, either bulk or a sorted T-cell subset (CD4+, CD8+, memory, or dextramer-sorted; not recorded which), sampled 45 days after the yellow fever booster vaccination. The receptors shown here come from a man aged 30-40 years who received the YFV17D yellow fever vaccine. CDR3s include the opening cysteine and the closing phenylalanine or tryptophan. A D gene is named only where the DNA matches it firmly. Clone size appears in some rows only: once, few, many, or a class for an expanded clone.

len,j_gene,v_gene,d_gene,abundance,CDR3nt,CDR3aa
13,TRBJ2-1,TRBV14,TRBD2,many,TGTGCCAGCAGCCCTAGCGGGATATGGGAGCAGTTCTTC,CASSPSGIWEQFF
16,TRBJ2-2,TRBV5-1,-,-,TGCGCCAGCAGCTTGGAACTTCTGAGTTACACCGGGGAGCTGTTTTTT,CASSLELLSYTGELFF
16,TRBJ2-6,TRBV29-1,-,few,TGCAGCGTTGAAGATATGAGGGGAGATGGGGCCAACGTCCTGACTTTC,CSVEDMRGDGANVLTF
15,TRBJ2-3,TRBV30,-,-,TGTGCCTGGAGTGTAAGGGACTCGTGGGTTTATACGCAGTATTTT,CAWSVRDSWVYTQYF
15,TRBJ2-6,TRBV6-1,-,many,TGTGCCAGCAGTGAAGTGGGGTCCGGGGCCAACGTCCTGACTTTC,CASSEVGSGANVLTF
15,TRBJ2-2,TRBV7-2,TRBD2,-,TGTGCCAGCAGCTTAGCTCTAGCGGGAGCCGGGGAGCTGTTTTTT,CASSLALAGAGELFF
12,TRBJ2-5,TRBV7-8,-,many,TGTGCCAGCCTAGCAAGGCGAGGGACCCAGTACTTC,CASLARRGTQYF
14,TRBJ2-1,TRBV18,-,many,TGTGCCAGCTCACCACCCCAGGCCCGCAATGAGCAGTTCTTC,CASSPPQARNEQFF
17,TRBJ1-4,TRBV4-3,-,many,TGCGCCAGCAGCCAAGATCTGGGAACGGGATTTAATGAAAAACTGTTTTTT,CASSQDLGTGFNEKLFF
13,TRBJ1-2,TRBV20-1,TRBD1,many,TGCAGTGGAGGACAGGGTTTAGACTATGGCTACACCTTC,CSGGQGLDYGYTF
14,TRBJ2-2,TRBV19,-,few,TGTGCCAGTAATGGGGTTGGGGCCACCGGGGAGCTGTTTTTT,CASNGVGATGELFF
17,TRBJ1-5,TRBV6-2/TRBV6-3,-,-,TGTGCCAGCAGTTACTCTCGGCACGGCGTTCCGAATCAGCCCCAGCATTTT,CASSYSRHGVPNQPQHF
17,TRBJ2-3,TRBV4-3,-,medium-sized,TGCGCCAGCAGCCATAAAAGGACAGCGAGGGCGGCAGATACGCAGTATTTT,CASSHKRTARAADTQYF
15,TRBJ2-1,TRBV7-9,-,-,TGTGCCAGCAGCTTAGTTCGAGCGGGTACCAATGAGCAGTTCTTC,CASSLVRAGTNEQFF
13,TRBJ2-3,TRBV20-1,-,many,TGCAGTGCTAGCGGGTCCAACACAGATACGCAGTATTTT,CSASGSNTDTQYF
14,TRBJ2-1,TRBV24-1,TRBD1,many,TGTGCCACCGCAGACAGGGTGTATGCCAATGAGCAGTTCTTC,CATADRVYANEQFF
16,TRBJ2-1,TRBV7-3,-,-,TGTGCCAGCAGCTCCTCCGGGACTGCCAGCTACAATGAGCAGTTCTTC,CASSSSGTASYNEQFF
14,TRBJ2-5,TRBV6-5,-,many,TGTGCCAGCAGTCACCGCCTGGCCCAAGAGACCCAGTACTTC,CASSHRLAQETQYF
13,TRBJ1-1,TRBV5-1,-,-,TGCGCCAGCAGCTTGGTTCCGGTCGCTGAAGCTTTCTTT,CASSLVPVAEAFF
14,TRBJ2-1,TRBV2,-,few,TGTGCCAGCGGTTTAAGGAGTGTGATCAATGAGCAGTTCTTC,CASGLRSVINEQFF
12,TRBJ2-4,TRBV5-6,TRBD2,few,TGTGCCAGCAGCTTAGGACTAGCGGCCATGTACTTC,CASSLGLAAMYF
16,TRBJ2-3,TRBV7-9,-,many,TGTGCCAGCAGCTTAATGGTAGCGGCTAGCACAGATACGCAGTATTTT,CASSLMVAASTDTQYF
16,TRBJ2-1,TRBV9,TRBD2,-,TGTGCCAGCAGCGGAAATAGCGGGAGCTCCTACAATGAGCAGTTCTTC,CASSGNSGSSYNEQFF
14,TRBJ2-7,TRBV5-1,-,-,TGCGCCAGCAGCCCCCGGACCGTAAACCACGAGCAGTACTTC,CASSPRTVNHEQYF
14,TRBJ2-7,TRBV29-1,-,many,TGCAGCGTTGGTACGTCGGATAGCTCCTACGAGCAGTACTTC,CSVGTSDSSYEQYF
15,TRBJ2-7,TRBV27,TRBD2,few,TGTGCCAGCAGCTACCTGGGAGGGCTCACCTACGAGCAGTACTTC,CASSYLGGLTYEQYF
17,TRBJ2-1,TRBV5-1,-,many,TGCGCCAGCAGCCCCGTGGCCCGGACAGTGTTAGTCAATGAGCAGTTCTTC,CASSPVARTVLVNEQFF
13,TRBJ1-2,TRBV30,TRBD1,few,TGTGCCTGGGGGACAGGGATCGACTATGGCTACACCTTC,CAWGTGIDYGYTF
15,TRBJ1-2,TRBV10-3,-,many,TGTGCCATCACCGAGGAGGGTAAAAGGGACTATGGCTACACCTTC,CAITEEGKRDYGYTF
13,TRBJ2-1,TRBV20-1,-,many,TGCAGTGCCGGCCTAGCTAGCTTCGATGAGCAGTTCTTC,CSAGLASFDEQFF
15,TRBJ1-5,TRBV11-2,TRBD1,-,TGTGCCAGCAGCTTAGGCCCACAGGGGGCGCAGCCCCAGCATTTT,CASSLGPQGAQPQHF
13,TRBJ2-7,TRBV15,-,many,TGTGCCACCAGCAGAGATCCGGTCTACGAGCAGTACTTC,CATSRDPVYEQYF
14,TRBJ2-7,TRBV20-1,-,many,TGCAGTGCCAGCTCTCGGGCGGCTGACTACGAGCAGTACTTC,CSASSRAADYEQYF
15,TRBJ2-1,TRBV7-9,TRBD1,-,TGTGCCAGCAGCTTCGGGGACAGGAGGGTCAATGAGCAGTTCTTC,CASSFGDRRVNEQFF
15,TRBJ2-1,TRBV20-1,TRBD2,many,TGCAGTGCTAGTTTCACGGGAGGCCCCCGGCATGAGCAGTTCTTC,CSASFTGGPRHEQFF
15,TRBJ2-7,TRBV10-3,TRBD2,many,TGTGCCATCAGTGGTATAGCGGGATCTTCCTACGAGCAGTACTTC,CAISGIAGSSYEQYF
14,TRBJ2-1,TRBV7-9,TRBD1,once,TGTGCCAGCAGAAGGACAGGGCGTCATAATGAGCAGTTCTTC,CASRRTGRHNEQFF
15,TRBJ2-7,TRBV7-3,-,-,TGTGCCAGCAGCGAGCCGGGCCCACTACAGTCCAGGGCTAGCTTC,CASSEPGPLQSRASF
16,TRBJ2-2,TRBV6-5,-,-,TGTGCCAGCAGTTTCTCCGAGGGTTTGAACACCGGGGAGCTGTTTTTT,CASSFSEGLNTGELFF
15,TRBJ2-6,TRBV12-3/TRBV12-4,-,many,TGTGCCAGCAGTACGACAGTCTCTGGGGCCAACGTCCTGACTTTC,CASSTTVSGANVLTF
18,TRBJ2-1,TRBV23-1,-,many,TGCGCCAGCAGTCACTACGGGAGAGGGGGGAGGGGTTACAATGAGCAGTTCTTC,CASSHYGRGGRGYNEQFF
14,TRBJ2-1,TRBV7-2,-,many,TGTGCCAGCAGCTTCGGTCTAGCAGGTGATGAGCAGTTCTTC,CASSFGLAGDEQFF
15,TRBJ2-7,TRBV6-5,TRBD1,many,TGTGCCAGCAGTTACGTACAGGGGGCATCCTACGAGCAGTACTTC,CASSYVQGASYEQYF
16,TRBJ2-2,TRBV7-8,-,-,TGTGCCAGCAGCCCTAGACGGACGGGCAACACCGGGGAGCTGTTTTTT,CASSPRRTGNTGELFF
16,TRBJ2-1,TRBV6-2/TRBV6-3,TRBD1,-,TGTGCCAGCAGTTGGGTAGTAGGGACAGGGGTCGATGAGCAGTTCTTC,CASSWVVGTGVDEQFF
15,TRBJ1-2,TRBV4-3,-,many,TGCGCCAGCAGCCAGGCTGTGGGACCGATCTATGGCTACACCTTC,CASSQAVGPIYGYTF
14,TRBJ1-2,TRBV19,TRBD1,few,TGTGCCAGTAGTGGGCCCGGGACAGGGCGAGGCTACACCTTC,CASSGPGTGRGYTF
15,TRBJ1-6,TRBV30,-,many,TGTGCCTGGAGTGGTCTATTGGGGTATAATTCACCCCTCCACTTT,CAWSGLLGYNSPLHF